The present TCR beta chain was sequenced within a study of cytomegalovirus exposure and HLA in healthy donors. Study findings and constraints: Most TCR sequences showed up rarely, but some public TCRs showed up in many donors. In an earlier analysis, most TCR beta V segments were productive about 87% or about 30% of the time. Later genetic work tied a missense DCLRE1C variant to beta-chain V and J trimming.

There are a few counts of this clone. The antigen is undetermined. This PCR relied on a set of 60 Vbeta primers and 13 Jbeta primers. TCRdb's table, derived via immunoSEQ multiplex PCR, lists solely in-frame clones and lacks some. The sample contains 150,000 to 200,000 clones, roughly 80% of which appear only once. The study sampled nominally healthy donors, though unrecorded immune exposures were likely. This CDR3 spans 15 amino acids. The trim removed 3 bases at V and 3 bases at J, leaving 7 bases unmatched. Germline assignment: CDR1 LNHDA and CDR2 SQIVND (reference sequence). The chain carries TRBV19 and TRBJ2-5; TRBD1 agrees at 7 bases. The specimen sequenced was PBMCs. This receptor was taken from a man aged 50 or older in good health and CMV-seropositive. For the CDR3, the DNA is TGTGCCAGTAGTATGTCAGGGGGTAGGGAAGAGACCCAGTACTTC. Translated: CASSMSGGREETQYF. The full variable domain, completed using reference TRBV19 and TRBJ2-5, is DGGITQSPKYLFRKEGQNVTLSCEQNLNHDAMYWYRQDPGQGLRLIYYSQIVNDFQKGDIAEGYSVSREKKESFPLTVTSAQKNPTAFYLCASSMSGGREETQYFGPGTRLLVL.